One and the same sample provided the 8 T cell receptor beta chains below, sequenced in a study of T cell repertoires in cytomegalovirus infection. No antigen has been assigned to these receptors. MiXCR, applied by TCRdb to the reads, yields one record per CDR3 protein. The sample records about 920,000 distinct CDR3 sequences, 30% to 40% being singletons. The sequencing here drew on cultured CD8+ T cells from PBMCs, taken from culture after CMV antigen stimulation. The receptors derive from a human donor in good health (CMV status not recorded). Some clones in this sample may be carry-over from other donors' samples.

CDR3 region: CASSLSRINEQFF. In DNA form, the CDR3 reads TGTGCCAGCAGTTTATCCAGAATCAATGAGCAGTTCTTC. The J gene is TRBJ2-1, the V gene TRBV27; D gene unclear. CDR1 is MNHEY, CDR2 SMNVEV, per germline (reference sequence). V was shortened by 0 bases and J by 6 bases, with 6 bases between the two germline ends. The CDR3 covers 13 residues.

This clonotype was counted only a few times. This chain links TRBV2 with TRBJ1-2, with unresolved D. There are 12 residues in the CDR3. V lost 7 bases and J 4 bases, leaving 10 bases between the germline ends. Germline values: CDR1 SNHLY, CDR2 FYNNEI. This CDR3 is CASNSGVYGYTF. The CDR3 DNA sequence: TGTGCCAGCAACTCAGGAGTCTATGGCTACACCTTC.

There are a few counts of this clonotype. The rearrangement uses TRBV10-3 and TRBJ2-3; 15 bases match TRBD2. The length of the CDR3 is 18 residues. J lost 1 base, V lost 0 bases, and 2 bases had no gene match. Germline-derived CDR1 and CDR2 are ENHRY and SYGVKD. The CDR3 reads CAISESGLAGGRTDTQYF. The CDR3 coding sequence is TGTGCCATCAGTGAGTCGGGACTAGCGGGGGGCCGCACAGATACGCAGTATTTT.

The chain joins TRBV27 to TRBJ1-2, with 9 positions matching TRBD1. Germline assignment: CDR1 MNHEY and CDR2 SMNVEV (reference sequence). The CDR3 spans 16 residues. The V and J ends lost 5 bases and 0 bases, in that order; junction bases with no gene match: 7. The CDR3 region is CASSLQGAQANYGYTF. CDR3 sequence (DNA): TGTGCCAGCAGTCTACAGGGGGCGCAGGCTAACTATGGCTACACCTTC.

The V gene is TRBV5-6, the J gene TRBJ1-2; a possible D gene is TRBD1 (5 bases). Trimming left V 2 bases short and J 4 bases short, with 18 bases between. The germline V gene encodes CDR1 SGHDT and CDR2 YYEEEE. The CDR3 length is 16 residues. CDR3 in DNA: TGTGCCAGCAGCTTAGGGGCGACCTCAGACCCCTATGGCTACACCTTC. This codes for CASSLGATSDPYGYTF.

At least ten counts were recorded for this clonotype. The chain links TRBV14 to TRBJ1-1; D call uncertain. V was trimmed by 0 bases and J by 1 base, leaving 9 bases between them. Germline V lookup: CDR1 SGHDN, CDR2 FVKESK. The CDR3 covers 15 residues. The CDR3 here is CASSQDGSQNTEAFF. In DNA, the CDR3 is TGTGCCAGCAGCCAAGATGGGTCCCAGAACACTGAAGCTTTCTTT. The variable domain in full, with the rest retrieved from reference TRBV14 and TRBJ1-1, is EAGVTQFPSHSVIEKGQTVTLRCDPISGHDNLYWYRRVMGKEIKFLLHFVKESKQDESGMPNNRFLAERTGGTYSTLKVQPAELEDSGVYFCASSQDGSQNTEAFFGQGTRLTVV.

There are many counts of this clonotype. The rearrangement joins TRBV7-2 to TRBJ2-1, with D possibly matching TRBD2 (6 bases). The CDR3 length is 14 residues. The germline CDR1 and CDR2 sequences are SGHTA and FQGNSA. V shed 7 bases and J shed 2 bases, with 12 bases lying between them. CDR3 nucleotide sequence: TGTGCCAGCACCCCGACGGGGGCCTACAATGAGCAGTTCTTC. This translates into CASTPTGAYNEQFF.

This sequence joins TRBV24-1 and TRBJ2-3; weak D call: TRBD1 (6 bases). The CDR3 runs 18 residues. Germline-derived CDR1 and CDR2 are KGHDR and SFDVKD. Trimming took off 3 bases at V and 3 bases at J, with 21 bases between the two ends. CDR3 DNA: TGTGCCACCAGTGATCCGACGATGGACAGTGGGCTGACAGATACGCAGTATTTT. Protein sequence: CATSDPTMDSGLTDTQYF.